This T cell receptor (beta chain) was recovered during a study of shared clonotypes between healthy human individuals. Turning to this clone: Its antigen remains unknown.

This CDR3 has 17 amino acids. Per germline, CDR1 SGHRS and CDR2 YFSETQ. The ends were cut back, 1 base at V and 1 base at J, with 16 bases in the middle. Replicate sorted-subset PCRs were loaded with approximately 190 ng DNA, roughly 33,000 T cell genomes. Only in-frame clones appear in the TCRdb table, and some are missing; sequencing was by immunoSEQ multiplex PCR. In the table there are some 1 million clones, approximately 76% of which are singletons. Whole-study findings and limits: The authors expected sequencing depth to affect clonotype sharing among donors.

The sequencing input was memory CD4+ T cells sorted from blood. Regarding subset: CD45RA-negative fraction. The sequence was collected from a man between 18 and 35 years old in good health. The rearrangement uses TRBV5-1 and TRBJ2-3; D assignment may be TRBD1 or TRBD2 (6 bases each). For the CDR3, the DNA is TGCGCCAGCAGCTTGATGGGGGGCGGGTTCGGCACAGATACGCAGTATTTT. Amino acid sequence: CASSLMGGGFGTDTQYF. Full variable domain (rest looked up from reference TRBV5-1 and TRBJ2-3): KAGVTQTPRYLIKTRGQQVTLSCSPISGHRSVSWYQQTPGQGLQFLFEYFSETQRNKGNFPGRFSGRQFSNSRSEMNVSTLELGDSALYLCASSLMGGGFGTDTQYFGPGTRLTVL.